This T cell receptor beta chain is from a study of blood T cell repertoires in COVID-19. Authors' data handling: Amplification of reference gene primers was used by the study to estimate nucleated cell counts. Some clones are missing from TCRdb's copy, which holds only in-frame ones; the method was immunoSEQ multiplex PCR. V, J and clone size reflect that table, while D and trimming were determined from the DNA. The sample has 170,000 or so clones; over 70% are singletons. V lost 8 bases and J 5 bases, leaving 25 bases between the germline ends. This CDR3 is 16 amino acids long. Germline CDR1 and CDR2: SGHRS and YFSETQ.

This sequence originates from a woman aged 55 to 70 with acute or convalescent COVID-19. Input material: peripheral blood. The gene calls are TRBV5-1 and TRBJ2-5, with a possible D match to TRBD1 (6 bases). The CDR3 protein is CASPSNGQTVVETQYF. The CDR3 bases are TGCGCCAGTCCCTCCAACGGACAGACGGTGGTGGAGACCCAGTACTTC.